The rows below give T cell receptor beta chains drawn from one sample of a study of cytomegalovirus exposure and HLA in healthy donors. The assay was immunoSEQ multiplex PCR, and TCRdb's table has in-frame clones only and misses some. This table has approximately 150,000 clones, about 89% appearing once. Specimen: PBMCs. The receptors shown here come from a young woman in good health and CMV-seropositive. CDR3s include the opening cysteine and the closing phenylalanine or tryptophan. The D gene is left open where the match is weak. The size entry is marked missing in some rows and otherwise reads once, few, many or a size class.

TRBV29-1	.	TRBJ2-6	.	CSVYFSGANVLTF	TGCAGCGTTTATTTCTCTGGGGCCAACGTCCTGACTTTC
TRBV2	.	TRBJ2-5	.	CASAGASYQETQYF	TGTGCCAGCGCTGGAGCGTCCTACCAAGAGACCCAGTACTTC
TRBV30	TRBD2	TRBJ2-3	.	CAWSPGLAGGATQYF	TGTGCCTGGAGTCCGGGACTAGCGGGCGGGGCTACGCAGTATTTT
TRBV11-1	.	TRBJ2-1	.	CASSPGREQFF	TGTGCCAGCAGCCCGGGGAGGGAGCAGTTCTTC
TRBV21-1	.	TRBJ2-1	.	CASSKGQLADEQFF	TGTGCCAGCAGCAAAGGCCAACTAGCGGATGAGCAGTTCTTC
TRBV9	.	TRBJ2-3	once	CASSDRLGADTQYF	TGTGCCAGCAGCGACAGGTTAGGGGCAGATACGCAGTATTTT
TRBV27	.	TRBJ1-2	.	CASSLQANYGYTF	TGTGCCAGCAGTTTACAGGCAAACTATGGCTACACCTTC
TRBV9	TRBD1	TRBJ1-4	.	CASSVRTGYNEKLFF	TGTGCCAGCAGCGTAAGGACAGGATATAATGAAAAACTGTTTTTT
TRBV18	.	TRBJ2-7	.	CASSPRASYEQYF	TGTGCCAGCTCACCACGGGCCTCCTACGAGCAGTACTTC
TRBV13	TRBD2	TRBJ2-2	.	CASSTRGGTPGVFF	TGTGCCAGCAGCACCCGGGGGGGGACTCCGGGGGTGTTTTTT
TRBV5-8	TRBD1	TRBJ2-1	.	CASSLVGTGQFF	TGTGCCAGCAGCTTGGTGGGGACAGGGCAGTTCTTC
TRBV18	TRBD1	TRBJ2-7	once	CASSPVPGQGTYEQYF	TGTGCCAGCTCACCAGTCCCGGGACAGGGAACCTACGAGCAGTACTTC
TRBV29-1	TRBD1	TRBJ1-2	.	CSVLLTGGSHGYTF	TGCAGCGTTTTATTGACAGGGGGATCCCATGGCTACACCTTC
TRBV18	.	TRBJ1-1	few	CASSPRERYTEAFF	TGTGCCAGCTCACCAAGGGAGAGGTACACTGAAGCTTTCTTT
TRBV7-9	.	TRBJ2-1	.	CASSLALSSYNEQFF	TGTGCCAGCAGCTTAGCTCTGAGCTCCTACAATGAGCAGTTCTTC
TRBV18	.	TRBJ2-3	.	CASSPLRGQPPSGTDTQYF	TGTGCCAGCTCACCCCTCCGAGGGCAGCCGCCCTCAGGCACAGATACGCAGTATTTT
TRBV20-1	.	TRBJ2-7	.	CSALQDYEQYF	TGCAGTGCGCTCCAGGACTACGAGCAGTACTTC
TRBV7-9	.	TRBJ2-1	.	CASSWRTNNEQFF	TGTGCCAGCAGCTGGCGGACTAACAATGAGCAGTTCTTC
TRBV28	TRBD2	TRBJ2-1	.	CASRMWGGSTGNEQFF	TGTGCCAGCAGGATGTGGGGCGGGAGTACGGGCAATGAGCAGTTCTTC
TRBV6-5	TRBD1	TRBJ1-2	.	CASRPTGVAHGYTF	TGTGCCAGCAGACCAACAGGGGTGGCTCATGGCTACACCTTC
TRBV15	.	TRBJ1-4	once	CATSRDLNEKLFF	TGTGCCACCAGCAGAGATCTAAATGAAAAACTGTTTTTT
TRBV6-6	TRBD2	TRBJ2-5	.	CASRSLTSGSETQYF	TGTGCCAGCAGGAGCTTGACTAGCGGGAGCGAGACCCAGTACTTC
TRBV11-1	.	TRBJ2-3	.	CASSLGLAREITQYF	TGTGCCAGCAGCTTAGGGCTAGCGCGAGAAATAACGCAGTATTTT
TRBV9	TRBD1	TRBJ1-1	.	CASSVQGAGTEAFF	TGTGCCAGCAGCGTCCAGGGGGCAGGCACTGAAGCTTTCTTT
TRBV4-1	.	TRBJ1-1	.	CASSQDPGMNTEAFF	TGCGCCAGCAGCCAAGATCCGGGGATGAACACTGAAGCTTTCTTT
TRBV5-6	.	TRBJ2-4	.	CASSFWQAGTKNIQYF	TGTGCCAGCAGCTTTTGGCAGGCGGGGACCAAAAACATTCAGTACTTC
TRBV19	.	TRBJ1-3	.	CASSSGGFTGNTIYF	TGTGCCAGTAGTAGCGGGGGGTTCACTGGAAACACCATATATTTT
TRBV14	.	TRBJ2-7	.	CASSVTNYEQYF	TGTGCCAGCAGCGTGACTAACTACGAGCAGTACTTC
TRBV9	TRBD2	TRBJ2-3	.	CASSQGTSGAADTQYF	TGTGCCAGCAGCCAAGGGACTAGCGGGGCGGCAGATACGCAGTATTTT
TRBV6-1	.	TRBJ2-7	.	CASSELQHEYF	TGTGCCAGCAGTGAACTACAGCACGAGTACTTC
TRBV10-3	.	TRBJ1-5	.	CAAGGHSNQPQHF	TGTGCCGCGGGCGGTCATAGCAATCAGCCCCAGCATTTT
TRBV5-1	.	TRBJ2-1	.	CASSFRISGINEQFF	TGCGCCAGCAGCTTTCGGATCTCGGGGATCAATGAGCAGTTCTTC
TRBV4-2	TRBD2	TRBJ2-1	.	CASSRKAGVSLYNEQFF	TGTGCCAGCAGCCGAAAAGCGGGAGTGAGCCTTTACAATGAGCAGTTCTTC
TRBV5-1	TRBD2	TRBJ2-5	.	CASSPGMAGDETQYF	TGCGCCAGCAGCCCGGGGATGGCGGGAGATGAGACCCAGTACTTC
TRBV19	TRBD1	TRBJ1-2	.	CASSIGQGYGYTF	TGTGCCAGTAGTATCGGACAGGGCTATGGCTACACCTTC
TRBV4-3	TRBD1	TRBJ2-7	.	CASSQDVGQGGYEQYF	TGCGCCAGCAGCCAAGATGTGGGACAGGGCGGCTACGAGCAGTACTTC
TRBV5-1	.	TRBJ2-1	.	CASSLGSTRDEQFF	TGCGCCAGCAGCTTGGGATCGACTAGGGATGAGCAGTTCTTC
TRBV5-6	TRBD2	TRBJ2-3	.	CASSRLAGSGTDTQYF	TGTGCCAGCAGCCGCCTAGCGGGATCGGGGACAGATACGCAGTATTTT
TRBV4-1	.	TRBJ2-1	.	CASSQDLGLRNEQFF	TGCGCCAGCAGCCAAGATCTGGGACTCCGCAATGAGCAGTTCTTC
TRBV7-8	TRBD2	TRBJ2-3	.	CASSFFRGGTSQDTQYF	TGTGCCAGCAGCTTTTTTAGGGGTGGGACTAGCCAAGATACGCAGTATTTT
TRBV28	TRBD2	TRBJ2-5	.	CASRTSGRGETQYF	TGTGCCAGCAGGACTAGCGGGAGGGGAGAGACCCAGTACTTC
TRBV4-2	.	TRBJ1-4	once	CASSQDKLTGRATNEKLFF	TGTGCCAGCAGCCAAGATAAGTTAACAGGGAGGGCAACTAATGAAAAACTGTTTTTT
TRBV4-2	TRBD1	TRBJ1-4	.	CASSLGQGRGEKLFF	TGTGCCAGCAGCCTGGGACAGGGGCGAGGCGAAAAACTGTTTTTT
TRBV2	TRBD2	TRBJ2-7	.	CASTEPGLAGGKDEQYF	TGTGCCAGCACCGAACCGGGACTAGCGGGAGGGAAAGACGAGCAGTACTTC
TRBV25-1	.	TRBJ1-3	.	CASSDRISGNTIYF	TGTGCCAGCAGTGACAGGATCTCTGGAAACACCATATATTTT